One and the same sample provided the 17 T cell receptor beta chains below, sequenced in a study of T cells in Graves' hyperthyroidism and ophthalmopathy. TCR beta CDR3 regions were amplified from RNA transcripts. With the HTBI primer set, the TCR CDR3 went through a first round of RT-PCR. TCRdb redid the calling of the multiplex PCR reads with MiXCR, one entry per CDR3 protein. The repertoire consists of hundreds of thousands of distinct CDR3 sequences, with about two fifths occurring once and the leading ten covering about 9%. The sequenced sample consisted of blood. The receptor set was obtained from a man younger than 30 with Graves' hyperthyroidism.

This clonotype was seen only a few times. The chain combines TRBV5-1 with TRBJ1-1; a possible D gene is TRBD1 (5 bases). V lost 5 bases to trimming and J lost 3 bases, with 14 bases between them. Germline CDR1 and CDR2: SGHRS and YFSETQ. This CDR3 has 14 residues. The CDR3 nucleotides are TGCGCCAGCAGGGTCGGAGGGGAAGACACTGAAGCTTTCTTT. Translation gives CASRVGGEDTEAFF.

This chain uses TRBV12-3 or TRBV12-4 with TRBJ1-5, with unresolved D. V shed 7 bases and J shed 5 bases, with 12 bases lying between them. CDR3 length equals 13 residues. The CDR3 DNA sequence: TGTGCCAGCACCTCCGACGGTTATCAGCCCCAGCATTTT. Its translation: CASTSDGYQPQHF.

There are many counts of this clonotype. The chain joins TRBV25-1 to TRBJ1-1; D remains ambiguous. The ends were cut back, 6 bases at V and 1 base at J, with 9 bases in the middle. This CDR3 region has 13 residues. Per the germline V gene, CDR1 is MGHDK and CDR2 is SYGVNS. The CDR3 protein is CASRRPGNTEAFF. CDR3 sequence (DNA): TGTGCCAGCAGACGTCCAGGGAACACTGAAGCTTTCTTT.

The chain employs TRBV29-1 and TRBJ2-6; D is possibly TRBD1 or TRBD2 (5 bases each). This CDR3 spans 12 amino acids. Trimming shortened V by 4 bases and J by 11 bases, and 12 bases separated the two germline ends. Looked up from germline, CDR1 is SQVTM and CDR2 is ANQGSEA. The CDR3 nucleotides are TGCAGCGTTGCTCCGGGGCCCTACGTCCTGACTTTC. Protein sequence: CSVAPGPYVLTF.

The CDR3: CSAYRDRDQNTEAFF. CDR3 coding DNA: TGCAGTGCTTACCGGGACAGGGACCAGAACACTGAAGCTTTCTTT. V and J are TRBV20-1 and TRBJ1-1; TRBD1 matches at 9 bases. The junction had 8 bases not matched to a gene; V was cut back by 5 bases and J by 1 base. This CDR3 comprises 15 residues. Looked up from germline, CDR1 is DFQATT and CDR2 is SNEGSKA (reference sequence).

The chain links TRBV25-1 to TRBJ2-2; 7 nucleotides match TRBD2. The trim removed 6 bases at V and 4 bases at J, leaving 8 bases unmatched. CDR1 and CDR2 from the germline V gene are MGHDK and SYGVNS. The CDR3 length is 15 residues. CDR3 sequence reads: CASSLTSVFTGELFF. For the CDR3, the DNA is TGTGCCAGCAGCCTAACTAGCGTATTCACCGGGGAGCTGTTTTTT.

V is TRBV7-2 and J is TRBJ2-5, with D unresolved. This CDR3 region has 12 residues. Trimming took off 10 bases at V and 5 bases at J, with 14 bases between the two ends. CDR1 and CDR2 from the germline V gene are SGHTA and FQGNSA. The chain's CDR3 is CATGPVRETQYF. In DNA, the CDR3 is TGTGCCACAGGACCGGTAAGGGAGACCCAGTACTTC.

This chain links TRBV4-1 with TRBJ2-7, with TRBD2 identical over 9 bases. The length of the CDR3 is 14 residues. Germline V gene data show CDR1 as MGHRA and CDR2 as YSYEKL. V was clipped by 1 base and J by 7 bases; unmatched bases: 5. CDR3 coding DNA: TGCGCCAGCAGCCAAGTTGGGACTAGCAAGGAGCAGTACTTC. Amino acids: CASSQVGTSKEQYF.

In regard to this clonotype: Mismatch with germline at one junction end may stem from a read error. The V gene is TRBV15, the J gene TRBJ1-3, with D perhaps TRBD1 (6 bases). The CDR3 sequence is 16 residues long. Germline assignment: CDR1 LNHNV and CDR2 YYDKDF (reference sequence). The CDR3 protein is CASSLRQGGAGNTIYF. In DNA, the CDR3 is TGTGCCAGCAGCTTGCGGCAAGGGGGTGCTGGAAACACCATATATTTT.

This clonotype was counted at least ten times. The J gene is TRBJ1-4, the V gene TRBV15; D may be TRBD1 (5 bases). The ends were cut back, 7 bases at V and 7 bases at J, with 10 bases in the middle. CDR1 and CDR2 (germline): LNHNV, YYDKDF (reference sequence). This CDR3 has 12 residues. The CDR3 DNA is TGTGCCACCACCTGGGGGGGTGAAAAACTGTTTTTT. Encoded protein: CATTWGGEKLFF. The full variable domain, in which reference TRBV15 and TRBJ1-4 provide the parts outside the CDR3, is DAMVIQNPRYQVTQFGKPVTLSCSQTLNHNVMYWYQQKSSQAPKLLFHYYDKDFNNEADTPDNFQSRRPNTSFCFLDIRSPGLGDTAMYLCATTWGGEKLFFGSGTQLSVL.

Regarding this clonotype: A read error may be the cause here, since a much bigger clone is one base away. The CDR3 coding sequence is TGTGCCGGCAGCTTAAACGGGGGGCAATCCGAGCAGTACTTC. Protein product: CAGSLNGGQSEQYF. The V call is TRBV11-2, the J call TRBJ2-7; TRBD2 might be the D (7 bases). This CDR3 region has 14 residues. Per the germline V gene, CDR1 is SGHAT and CDR2 is FQNNGV.

With regard to this clonotype: A read error may produce the germline difference seen at one junction end. The chain employs TRBV7-8 and TRBJ1-4; D gene uncertain. The CDR3 covers 15 residues. Looked up from germline, CDR1 is SGHVS and CDR2 is FQNEAQ. The chain's CDR3 is CASGLSNTVNEKLFF. CDR3 DNA: TGCGCCAGCGGCTTATCGAACACCGTTAATGAAAAACTGTTTTTT.

This clonotype was counted ten times or more. This chain connects TRBV29-1 to TRBJ2-2; D possibly corresponds to TRBD1 (6 bases). Germline V gene sequence: CDR1 SQVTM, CDR2 ANQGSEA. This CDR3 has 11 amino acids. V was shortened by 7 bases and J by 6 bases, with 9 bases between the two germline ends. CDR3 in amino acids: CSAYRAGELFF. CDR3 sequence (DNA): TGCAGCGCTTACAGGGCCGGGGAGCTGTTTTTT.

This clonotype was seen repeatedly, ten times or more. The rearrangement joins TRBV19 to TRBJ2-5; no clear D. V was clipped by 2 bases and J by 2 bases, with 6 bases between them. The germline CDR1 and CDR2 sequences are LNHDA and SQIVND (reference sequence). CDR3 length: 13 residues. The CDR3 loop is CASSITGQETQYF. In DNA, the CDR3 is TGTGCCAGTAGTATAACCGGGCAAGAGACCCAGTACTTC.

The chain links TRBV25-1 to TRBJ1-2; D call uncertain. The CDR3 length is 14 residues. V was cut by 10 bases and J by 4 bases, with 19 bases left in between. Per germline, CDR1 MGHDK and CDR2 SYGVNS. This CDR3 reads CATAGGKAGYGYTF. CDR3 bases: TGTGCCACCGCCGGCGGGAAGGCGGGCTATGGCTACACCTTC.

J is TRBJ2-7 and V is TRBV7-9; the D is unclear. Germline CDR1 is SEHNR and CDR2 is FQNEAQ (reference sequence). This CDR3 has 12 amino acids. V lost 2 bases and J 4 bases, leaving 6 bases between the germline ends. CDR3 residues: CASSLNIYEQYF. Here the CDR3 DNA reads TGTGCCAGCAGCTTAAACATATACGAGCAGTACTTC. Combining the CDR3 with reference TRBV7-9 and TRBJ2-7 gives the whole variable domain DTGVSQNPRHKITKRGQNVTFRCDPISEHNRLYWYRQTLGQGPEFLTYFQNEAQLEKSRLLSDRFSAERPKGSFSTLEIQRTEQGDSAMYLCASSLNIYEQYFGPGTRLTVT.

The genes are TRBV29-1 and TRBJ2-7; weak D call: TRBD1 (6 bases). Germline-derived CDR1 and CDR2 are SQVTM and ANQGSEA. The CDR3 has 11 amino acids. V lost 8 bases and J lost 9, with 17 bases in between. The CDR3, as DNA: TGCAGCTTAGAGGACAGCCTCCGGCAGTACTTC. Translating it yields CSLEDSLRQYF.